This entry lists 11 T cell receptor beta chains sequenced from one sample in a study of T cells in Graves' hyperthyroidism and ophthalmopathy. Using RNA transcripts as the source, TCR beta CDR3 regions were amplified. Researchers ran a first-round RT-PCR on the TCR CDR3 using the HTBI primer set. TCRdb reanalysed the multiplex PCR reads using MiXCR and keeps one entry per CDR3 protein. The sample comprises 800,000 or so distinct CDR3 sequences, 35% to 40% of which are singletons, and about 9% rests with the top ten. The sample taken for sequencing was blood. All receptors derive from a man aged 18 to 30 with Graves' hyperthyroidism.

The chain has TRBV11-3 and TRBJ1-4; D is perhaps TRBD1 (6 bases). The V end was cut by 6 bases, the J end by 8 bases, with 19 bases between. The CDR3 runs to 15 residues. Germline CDR1 reads SGHNT; CDR2 reads YENEEA. The CDR3 DNA reads TGTGCCAGCAGTCGTATAACACAGGGCAAAGAAAAACTGTTTTTT. It specifies CASSRITQGKEKLFF.

This clonotype was seen many times. J is TRBJ1-1 and V is TRBV29-1; 8 bases line up with TRBD1. Trimming removed 3 bases from V and 0 bases from J; junction bases left unmatched: 6. CDR3 length: 15 amino acids. Germline loops: CDR1 SQVTM, CDR2 ANQGSEA. The CDR3 here is CSVETGEGMNTEAFF. For the CDR3, the DNA is TGCAGCGTTGAGACAGGGGAAGGGATGAACACTGAAGCTTTCTTT.

J is TRBJ1-1 and V is TRBV10-3; tentatively, D is TRBD1 (6 bases). The CDR3 extends over 13 amino acids. The V gene's germline CDR1 is ENHRY and CDR2 SYGVKD. Trimming pared 3 bases from V and 4 bases from J, leaving 9 bases between. CDR3 DNA: TGTGCCATCAGTGAAGGCAGGGGCACTGAAGCTTTCTTT. Amino acid sequence: CAISEGRGTEAFF.

Many counts were recorded for this clonotype. The genes are TRBV7-3 and TRBJ2-7, with 9 bases that match TRBD2. Looked up from germline, CDR1 is SGHTA and CDR2 is FQGTGA. V was clipped by 4 bases and J by 4 bases; unmatched bases: 5. The CDR3 consists of 14 residues. CDR3 nucleotide sequence: TGTGCCAGCAGCTCAGAGGCGGGAGGGTACGAGCAGTACTTC. Encoded protein: CASSSEAGGYEQYF. Complete variable domain (other parts from reference TRBV7-3 and TRBJ2-7): GAGVSQTPSNKVTEKGKYVELRCDPISGHTALYWYRQSLGQGPEFLIYFQGTGAADDSGLPNDRFFAVRPEGSVSTLKIQRTERGDSAVYLCASSSEAGGYEQYFGPGTRLTVT.

This clonotype was seen many times. This chain joins TRBV20-1 and TRBJ1-1; no clear D. From germline, CDR1 is DFQATT and CDR2 SNEGSKA (reference sequence). Trimming pared 7 bases from V and 5 bases from J, leaving 8 bases between. The CDR3 totals 10 residues. The CDR3 DNA is TGCAGTGATGGGAAAACTGAAGCTTTCTTT. Translation gives CSDGKTEAFF.

The V gene is TRBV10-3, the J gene TRBJ1-1; D perhaps matches TRBD1 (5 bases). The CDR3 extends over 15 amino acids. V gave up 2 bases and J gave up 0 bases, with 10 bases separating them. The germline V gene encodes CDR1 ENHRY and CDR2 SYGVKD. The CDR3 protein is CAISEAGMMNTEAFF. In DNA, the CDR3 is TGTGCCATCAGTGAGGCAGGGATGATGAACACTGAAGCTTTCTTT.

This clonotype was detected only a few times. The chain combines TRBV20-1 with TRBJ2-6, with D perhaps assigned TRBD1 or TRBD2 (6 bases each). The germline V and J ends were trimmed by 7 bases and 3 bases, with 19 bases remaining between them. The CDR3 extends over 16 amino acids. Germline loops: CDR1 DFQATT, CDR2 SNEGSKA (reference sequence). DNA of the CDR3: TGCAGTGTCCCACCCCCGGGGGCTGGTGGGGCCAACGTCCTGACTTTC. Encoded protein: CSVPPPGAGGANVLTF.

This clonotype came up many times. The CDR3 coding sequence is TGTGCCAGCAGCTATTTAGGGACCCAAGAGACCCAGTACTTC. Translating gives CASSYLGTQETQYF. V usage is TRBV7-6 and J usage is TRBJ2-5; perhaps D is TRBD1 or TRBD2 (5 bases each). CDR1 SGHVS and CDR2 FNYEAQ come from the germline V gene. This CDR3 spans 14 amino acids. Trimming removed 4 bases from V and 1 base from J, with 10 bases in between.

The chain combines TRBV5-1 with TRBJ2-5, with 8 nucleotides matching TRBD2. Germline CDR1 reads SGHRS; CDR2 reads YFSETQ. The CDR3 has 16 residues. V was clipped by 4 bases and J by 3 bases; unmatched bases: 11. The CDR3 sequence: CASSTPGLGWEETQYF. For the CDR3, the DNA is TGCGCCAGCAGCACTCCGGGACTAGGGTGGGAAGAGACCCAGTACTTC. Variable domain in full (rest from reference TRBV5-1 and TRBJ2-5): KAGVTQTPRYLIKTRGQQVTLSCSPISGHRSVSWYQQTPGQGLQFLFEYFSETQRNKGNFPGRFSGRQFSNSRSEMNVSTLELGDSALYLCASSTPGLGWEETQYFGPGTRLLVL.

This clonotype appeared many times. The chain joins TRBV9 to TRBJ1-1; D is unclear. From germline, CDR1 is SGDLS and CDR2 YYNGEE. Trimming cost V 5 bases and J 0 bases, with 11 bases left between them. The CDR3 contains 14 residues. The CDR3 sequence: CASRAEDLNTEAFF. The DNA of the CDR3 is TGTGCCAGCAGGGCAGAGGATTTGAACACTGAAGCTTTCTTT. The full variable domain, with the rest looked up from reference TRBV9 and TRBJ1-1, is DSGVTQTPKHLITATGQRVTLRCSPRSGDLSVYWYQQSLDQGLQFLIQYYNGEERAKGNILERFSAQQFPDLHSELNLSSLELGDSALYFCASRAEDLNTEAFFGQGTRLTVV.

The chain combines TRBV20-1 with TRBJ2-7; D remains unclear. V lost 3 bases and J lost 3, with 9 bases in between. This CDR3 contains 12 residues. CDR1 and CDR2 from the germline V gene are DFQATT and SNEGSKA (reference sequence). CDR3 protein: CSASTPIYEQYF. In nucleotides, the CDR3 is TGCAGTGCTAGCACACCCATCTACGAGCAGTACTTC.